The present entry profiles one TCR beta chain with its context. Its target antigen remains unknown. Within one base of it there is no much larger clone, and no base qualities were kept. Trimming takes 5 bases from V and 4 bases from J, and the germline ends sit 12 bases apart. The CDR3 runs 13 residues from the cysteine to the phenylalanine. Only the CDR3 DNA is retained, 39 bases long and in frame from the first base. The CDR1 and CDR2 encoded by the germline V gene (reference sequence) are SGHNT and YYREEE. Unstimulated PBMCs, after thawing, were stained for CD3, CD4 and CD8 and then FACS-sorted into CD3+CD4+ and CD3+CD8+ populations. Each of the 8 studied subjects was randomized to immunosuppression withdrawal. Genomic DNA was isolated with the Qiagen DNeasy Blood and Tissue Kit. Using immunoSEQ, frozen genomic DNA was subjected to high-throughput TCRbeta CDR3 sequencing, a process that included PCR amplification, mapping, bias correction and internal controls. On the study's bioinformatics: Productive rearrangements were kept, and unique TCRbeta sequences were defined by CDR3 nucleotide sequence plus V and J gene. A sequence counted as donor-reactive only if the sequence showed at least 5-fold expansion in CFSE-low cells compared with unstimulated pre-transplant cells and had a frequency of at least 0.01%. Minimum frequency thresholds were set for each subject based on the unstimulated sample with the lowest template count, ensuring at least 90% detection power. Jensen-Shannon divergence between the top 1000 TCRbeta sequences post-transplant and pre-transplant was used to measure repertoire turnover. Two-sided Fisher's exact tests were used to test for changes in how often donor-reactive sequences were detected. TCRdb mirrors the immuneACCESS table, restricted to in-frame sequences. Some clones are absent from its copies; in checked studies, under half trace to an unresolved V gene, and the reason for the others is unknown. That table furnishes V, J and clone size, whereas the DNA furnished D and trimming. For this sample the table gives about 33,000 clones, of which about 94% were detected only once. About 25% of the sample is taken by the ten largest.

The sample is drawn from a study of T cell clones after liver transplantation (dated by TCRdb to between 2018 and 2021). Describing the broader study: Samples were obtained from ITN030ST, a randomized trial in which withdrawal of immunosuppression was attempted within 2 years of liver transplantation. Donor-reactive T cell clones were identified using TCRbeta sequencing after a pre-transplant mixed lymphocyte reaction and were then followed in post-transplant blood. As an antigen-independent comparator for donor-reactive sequences, third party-reactive TCRbeta sequences were also identified from pre-transplant MLRs. Of the eight recipients, a few were HCV-positive, while the remaining recipients had been transplanted for non-autoimmune, non-viral indications. The subjects received no induction therapy and were kept on standard immunosuppression until randomization at 12-24 months post-transplant. Tolerance was defined as complete immunosuppression withdrawal for at least one year with no rise in liver enzymes beyond twice the upper limit of normal. Blood samples were taken pre-transplant, pre-randomization before withdrawal, and post-randomization after full withdrawal or failed withdrawal. The studied cohort comprised 8 liver transplant recipients, 3 classified as tolerant and 5 as non-tolerant. General conclusions and limits of the study: The conclusions were considered preliminary, being limited by small, heterogeneous patient numbers and non-standardized post-transplant time points. A greater decline was seen for donor-reactive sequences than for third party-reactive sequences, suggesting partial antigen-specific deletion unrelated to withdrawal success. When repertoire turnover was taken into account, detection of donor-reactive sequences was significantly reduced in 7 of 8 subjects for CD4 and in 8 of 8 subjects for CD8. Low numbers of available donor cells limited the measurable donor-reactive repertoire in a couple of subjects. Since no allograft tissue specimens were available, donor-reactive T cells may have migrated into the graft instead of being deleted. Circulating donor-reactive CD4 TCRbeta sequences fell significantly post-transplant in 5 of 8 subjects, irrespective of tolerance or HCV status.

The sequences come from CD8+ T cells from blood, collected 12 months after liver transplant. The chain was built from TRBV5-4 and TRBJ2-5, with the D assignment possibly TRBD1 or TRBD2, given 5 matching bases for each. The receptor's source is a human patient who received a liver transplant. In patients who had a transplant, some T cells may come from the graft donor. Here is the DNA: TGTGCCAGCAGAATGGGGGAATCAGAGACCCAGTACTTC. This sequence encodes CASRMGESETQYF.